This T cell receptor beta chain was profiled in a study of a mutant IDH1 vaccine in newly diagnosed glioma. This CDR3 spans 16 amino acids. The V and J ends lost 0 bases and 5 bases respectively, with 14 bases between them. The germline V gene encodes CDR1 SGDLS and CDR2 YYNGEE. Time point indicated: week 5, during vaccination. Each dose of the vaccine consisted of 300 ug of mutant IDH1 20-mer peptide, with topical imiquimod. Sequencing was performed with immunoSEQ multiplex PCR; in TCRdb, only in-frame clones are kept and a portion is missing. The data contain over 45,000 clones, about 86% of them seen just once; the ten biggest clones take up 7.4%. Concerning this clone: Its target is unknown.

This specimen was PBMCs, taken from a glioma patient whose treatment included an IDH1 peptide vaccine. The chain has TRBV9 and TRBJ2-2; maybe TRBD2 (7 bases). This clonotype was obtained from a woman between 45 and 60 years old with glioma. This chain's CDR3 is CASSVVGGQFTGELFF. In nucleotides, the CDR3 is TGTGCCAGCAGCGTAGTCGGGGGGCAGTTTACCGGGGAGCTGTTTTTT.